Below are 5 T cell receptor beta chains sequenced from a single sample in a study of T cells in Graves' hyperthyroidism and ophthalmopathy. From RNA transcripts, TCR beta CDR3 regions were amplified. The TCR CDR3 was amplified in a first-round RT-PCR using the HTBI primer set. MiXCR, applied by TCRdb to the multiplex PCR reads, yields one record per CDR3 protein. Of under 400,000 distinct CDR3 sequences listed, approximately 14% are singletons. The sequencing input was blood. Receptor source: a woman aged 18-29 years with Graves' hyperthyroidism that later progressed to Graves' ophthalmopathy.

This clonotype came up many times. The V and J genes are TRBV7-2 and TRBJ2-5; D perhaps matches TRBD2 (5 bases). Germline V lookup: CDR1 SGHTA, CDR2 FQGNSA. V was trimmed by 2 bases and J by 3 bases, leaving 10 bases between them. CDR3 length: 14 amino acids. For the CDR3, the DNA is TGTGCCAGCAGCTTATTTGAGGGAAAAGAGACCCAGTACTTC. Residues: CASSLFEGKETQYF.

The chain carries TRBV6-2 or TRBV6-3 and TRBJ2-7; D is unclear. Trimming pared 2 bases from V and 6 bases from J, leaving 14 bases between. This CDR3 is built from 14 residues. Germline V gives CDR1 MNHEY, CDR2 SVGEGT. CDR3 sequence (DNA): TGTGCCAGCAGTTACATTTCCCCAGGTGTCGAGCAGTACTTC. This codes for CASSYISPGVEQYF.

Many counts were recorded for this clonotype. V usage is TRBV6-5 and J usage is TRBJ2-7, with TRBD1 matching 10 bases. V lost 0 bases and J lost 4; bases outside the gene matches: 3. CDR1 MNHEY and CDR2 SVGAGI come from the germline V gene. The CDR3 covers 15 residues. CDR3 in amino acids: CASSYSGTGEYEQYF. The CDR3 DNA reads as TGTGCCAGCAGTTACTCAGGGACAGGGGAATACGAGCAGTACTTC.

This clonotype has a handful of counts. The V call is TRBV6-1, the J call TRBJ1-1; D remains unclear. V gave up 5 bases and J gave up 8 bases, with 3 bases separating them. The germline V gene has CDR1 MNHNS and CDR2 SASEGT. CDR3 size: 9 residues. The CDR3 coding sequence is TGTGCCAGCAGTAACGAAGCTTTCTTT. It encodes CASSNEAFF.

The V call is TRBV4-1, the J call TRBJ2-1; D not certain. The V and J ends lost 3 bases and 4 bases respectively, with 10 bases between them. There are 14 residues in the CDR3. The germline gives CDR1 MGHRA, CDR2 YSYEKL. CDR3 amino acids: CASSQNPLYNEQFF. The CDR3 nucleotides are TGCGCCAGCAGCCAGAATCCCCTATACAATGAGCAGTTCTTC.